Below, 12 T cell receptor beta chains from the same sample are listed, as sequenced in a study of early T cells in non-severe SARS-CoV-2 infection. TCRdb re-called the 5' RACE reads through MiXCR, storing one row per CDR3 protein. The repertoire holds tens of thousands of distinct CDR3 sequences, with 10% as singletons. The specimen was whole blood. The origin of the receptors is an adult who was a healthcare worker with PCR-confirmed SARS-CoV-2 infection or an uninfected control (not recorded which).

A note on this clonotype: One base away lies a much larger clone, so this may be a sequencing read error. This chain uses TRBV6-2 or TRBV6-3 with TRBJ2-3; 8 bases map to TRBD2. The V segment lost 6 bases and the J segment 4 bases; nucleotides outside the gene matches: 12. This CDR3 has 16 residues. Germline V CDR1 and CDR2: MNHEY, SVGEGT. The CDR3 is CASSQAGSGSSDTQYF. The CDR3 bases are TGTGCCAGCAGCCAGGCGGGCAGCGGGAGTTCAGATACGCAGTATTTT.

The chain combines TRBV19 with TRBJ2-5; D may be TRBD1 or TRBD2 (5 bases each). Trimming left V 5 bases short and J 5 bases short, with 15 bases between. The CDR3 sequence is 14 residues long. In germline, CDR1 is LNHDA, CDR2 SQIVND (reference sequence). The CDR3 DNA is TGTGCCAGTAGTTTAAACTGGGGGTCGGAGACCCAGTACTTC. Its protein is CASSLNWGSETQYF.

As concerns this clonotype: A read error may be the cause here, since a much bigger clone is one base away. This chain connects TRBV10-3 to TRBJ2-7; D unclear. In germline, CDR1 is ENHRY, CDR2 SYGVKD. This CDR3 has 12 amino acids. DNA for the CDR3: TGTGTCATCAGTGACGCCTCCTACGAGCAGTACTTC. Amino acid sequence: CVISDASYEQYF.

This clonotype was seen repeatedly, ten times or more. CDR3 residues: CASRPTGGSYEQYF. The CDR3 nucleotides are TGTGCCAGCAGACCGACAGGGGGTTCCTACGAGCAGTACTTC. The chain employs TRBV12-3 or TRBV12-4 and TRBJ2-7, with TRBD1 identical over 9 bases. The CDR3 extends over 14 amino acids. J gave up 1 base and V 6 bases, and 4 bases lay outside the gene matches.

This clonotype was detected ten times or more. The chain links TRBV20-1 to TRBJ2-2; 7 bases match TRBD1. Trimming cost V 0 bases and J 11 bases; bases outside gene matches: 21. The CDR3 is made up of 18 amino acids. In germline, CDR1 is DFQATT, CDR2 SNEGSKA (reference sequence). CDR3 sequence reads: CSARDYDGTATGVDELFF. The CDR3 DNA reads as TGCAGTGCTAGAGATTACGATGGGACAGCGACCGGGGTTGACGAGCTGTTTTTT.

This clonotype was detected many times. This chain links TRBV19 with TRBJ2-3, with D tentatively TRBD1 (6 bases). With 3 bases removed from V and 3 bases from J, the gap between germline ends came to 10 bases. Germline CDR1 and CDR2: LNHDA and SQIVND (reference sequence). There are 14 residues in the CDR3. The DNA for the CDR3 is TGTGCCAGTAGTATCGGGACACCTACAGATACGCAGTATTTT. Encoded protein: CASSIGTPTDTQYF.

The sample holds many counts of this clonotype. The chain recombines TRBV7-3 with TRBJ1-6; D remains unclear. Germline lookup yields CDR1 SGHTA and CDR2 FQGTGA. CDR3 size: 15 residues. Trimming took off 4 bases at V and 9 bases at J, with 16 bases between the two ends. In nucleotides, the CDR3 is TGTGCCAGCAGCTCTTCAGGCCGTGGAACTTCACCCCTCCACTTT. Translating gives CASSSSGRGTSPLHF.

Comment on this clonotype: A read error may explain this, as a much larger clone is one base away. V usage is TRBV15 and J usage is TRBJ2-3; D might be TRBD2 (6 bases). Between the trimmed V and J ends, which lost 3 bases and 7 bases, there was a span of 23 bases. CDR3 length equals 17 residues. Per germline, CDR1 LNHNV and CDR2 YYDKDF (reference sequence). The DNA of the CDR3 is TGTGCCACCAGCAGCCCCGGTACGCGACTAGAGGGCCATACGCAGTATTTT. It codes for CATSSPGTRLEGHTQYF.

In this sample, this clonotype turned up many times. The chain couples TRBV6-2 or TRBV6-3 to TRBJ1-1, with D possibly matching TRBD1 (5 bases). There are 17 residues in the CDR3. V was shortened by 0 bases and J by 4 bases, with 18 bases between the two germline ends. CDR1 MNHEY and CDR2 SVGEGT come from the germline V gene. The CDR3 protein is CASSYSIEASGTTEAFF. CDR3 bases: TGTGCCAGCAGTTACTCGATTGAGGCGAGCGGGACCACTGAAGCTTTCTTT.

The chain recombines TRBV7-2 with TRBJ2-7, with TRBD2 matching 9 bases. Trimming cost V 2 bases and J 0 bases; bases outside gene matches: 2. CDR3 length: 15 amino acids. The V gene's germline CDR1 is SGHTA and CDR2 FQGNSA. CDR3 protein: CASSLSAGGSYEQYF. The CDR3 nucleotides are TGTGCCAGCAGCTTATCAGCGGGAGGCTCCTACGAGCAGTACTTC. The whole variable domain, remainder taken from reference TRBV7-2 and TRBJ2-7, is GAGVSQSPSNKVTEKGKDVELRCDPISGHTALYWYRQSLGQGLEFLIYFQGNSAPDKSGLPSDRFSAERTGGSVSTLTIQRTQQEDSAVYLCASSLSAGGSYEQYFGPGTRLTVT.

V is TRBV10-3 and J is TRBJ2-1; 9 bases are a match to TRBD1. The length of the CDR3 is 14 residues. Germline CDR1 ENHRY, CDR2 SYGVKD. The J segment lost 5 bases and the V segment lost 10 bases, leaving 9 bases of the junction unmatched. The DNA for the CDR3 is TGTGCCAACTCCCGGGACAGGGAAGACAATGAGCAGTTCTTC. This gives the protein CANSRDREDNEQFF.

This clonotype was detected many times. The chain combines TRBV9 with TRBJ1-2; 8 nucleotides match TRBD1. Germline values: CDR1 SGDLS, CDR2 YYNGEE. This CDR3 has 19 amino acids. V shed 4 bases and J 0 bases; nucleotides not matched to a gene: 17. The CDR3 is CASSFTGTGDILANYGYTF. The CDR3 coding sequence is TGTGCCAGCAGCTTTACCGGGACAGGCGATATACTAGCTAACTATGGCTACACCTTC.